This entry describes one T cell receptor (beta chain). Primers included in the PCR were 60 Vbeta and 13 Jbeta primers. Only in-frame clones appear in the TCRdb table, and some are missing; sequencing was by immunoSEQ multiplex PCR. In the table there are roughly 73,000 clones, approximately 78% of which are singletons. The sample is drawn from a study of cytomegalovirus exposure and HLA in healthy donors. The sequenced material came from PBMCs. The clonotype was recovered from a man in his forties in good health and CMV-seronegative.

The CDR3 DNA reads TGTGCCAGCAGCCAAGATCCGCAGGGCTATGGCTACACCTTC. Translation: CASSQDPQGYGYTF. The chain has TRBV14 and TRBJ1-2; D is perhaps TRBD1 (5 bases). V was shortened by 0 bases and J by 4 bases, with 9 bases between the two germline ends. Germline V gene sequence: CDR1 SGHDN, CDR2 FVKESK. The CDR3 runs to 14 residues.